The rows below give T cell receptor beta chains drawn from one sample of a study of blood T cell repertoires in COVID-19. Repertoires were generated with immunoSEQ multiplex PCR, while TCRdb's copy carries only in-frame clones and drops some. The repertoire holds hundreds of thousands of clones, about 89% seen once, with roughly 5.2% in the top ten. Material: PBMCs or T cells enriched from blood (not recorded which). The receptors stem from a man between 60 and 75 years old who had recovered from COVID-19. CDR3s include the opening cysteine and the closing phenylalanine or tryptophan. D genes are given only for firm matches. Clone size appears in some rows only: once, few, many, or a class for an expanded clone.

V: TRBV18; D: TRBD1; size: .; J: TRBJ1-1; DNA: TGTGCCAGCACAGACAGACAGGGCAACACTGAAGCTTTCTTT; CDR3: CASTDRQGNTEAFF
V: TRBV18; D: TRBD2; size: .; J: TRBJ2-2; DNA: TGTGCCAGCTCACCATTAGCGGGAGCGAACACCGGGGAGCTGTTTTTT; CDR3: CASSPLAGANTGELFF
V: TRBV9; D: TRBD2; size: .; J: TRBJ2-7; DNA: TGTGCCAGCAGCGTGGGACAGATCGGGCTAGCGGGATTACCCTACGAGCAGTACTTC; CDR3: CASSVGQIGLAGLPYEQYF
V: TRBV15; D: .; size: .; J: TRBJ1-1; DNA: TGTGCCACCAGCAGGGGACACCCGAACACTGAAGCTTTCTTT; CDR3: CATSRGHPNTEAFF
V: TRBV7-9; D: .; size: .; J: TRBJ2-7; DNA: TGTGCCAGCAGCTTACGCAGGGAGGTATCCTACGAGCAGTACTTC; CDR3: CASSLRREVSYEQYF
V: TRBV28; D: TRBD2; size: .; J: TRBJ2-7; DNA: TGTGCCAGCAGTTTATGGGGCGGGAGCTCCTACGAGCAGTACTTC; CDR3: CASSLWGGSSYEQYF
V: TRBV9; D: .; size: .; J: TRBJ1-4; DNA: TGTGCCAGCAGCATAAGACCCGGACTTAATGAAAAACTGTTTTTT; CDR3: CASSIRPGLNEKLFF
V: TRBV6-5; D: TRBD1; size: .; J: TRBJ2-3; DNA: TGTGCCAGCAGTTACCCCCGGACAGGGGGCACAGATACGCAGTATTTT; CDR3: CASSYPRTGGTDTQYF
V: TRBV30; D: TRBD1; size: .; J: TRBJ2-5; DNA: TGTGCCTGGAGCGGGACAGTGTACCAAGAGACCCAGTACTTC; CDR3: CAWSGTVYQETQYF
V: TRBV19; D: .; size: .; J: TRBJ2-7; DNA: TGTGCCAGTAGTATCTCAACAGGCGGCAACGAGCAGTACTTC; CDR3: CASSISTGGNEQYF
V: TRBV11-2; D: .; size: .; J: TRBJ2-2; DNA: TGTGCCAGCAGCTTTACTAGGGATACCGGGGAGCTGTTTTTT; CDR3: CASSFTRDTGELFF
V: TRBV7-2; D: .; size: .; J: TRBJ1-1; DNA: TGTGCCAGCAGCTTACGGGTCATGAACACTGAAGCTTTCTTT; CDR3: CASSLRVMNTEAFF
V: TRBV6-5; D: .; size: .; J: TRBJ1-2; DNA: TGTGCCAGCAGCCAGGGACTAGGAGGCTACACCTTC; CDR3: CASSQGLGGYTF
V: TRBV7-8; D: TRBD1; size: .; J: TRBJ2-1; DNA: TGTGCCAGCAGCTGGGGGACAGCTCCCACAGCCGACAATGAGCAGTTCTTC; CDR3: CASSWGTAPTADNEQFF
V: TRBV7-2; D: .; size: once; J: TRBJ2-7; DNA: TGTGCCAGCAGCTTAGCGGGAGAGCGTCGCTACGAGCAGTACTTC; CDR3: CASSLAGERRYEQYF
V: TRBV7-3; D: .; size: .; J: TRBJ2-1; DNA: TGTGCCAGCAGCTTAAATGGAGGCAATGAGCAGTTCTTC; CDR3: CASSLNGGNEQFF
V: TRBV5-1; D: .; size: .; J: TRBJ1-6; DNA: TGCGCCAGCAGCACCGGTGTAGTGGATTCACCCCTCCACTTT; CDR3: CASSTGVVDSPLHF
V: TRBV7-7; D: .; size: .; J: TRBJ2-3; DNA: TGTGCTAGCAGCCAGGATAGGGGAGATACGCAGTATTTT; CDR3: CASSQDRGDTQYF
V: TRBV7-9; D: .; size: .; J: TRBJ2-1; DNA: TGTGCCAGCAGCCCGCGGGACAGCGACAATGAGCAGTTCTTC; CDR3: CASSPRDSDNEQFF
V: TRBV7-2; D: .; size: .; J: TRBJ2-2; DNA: TGTGCCAGCAGCCCATGGAGGGAAACCGGGGAGCTGTTTTTT; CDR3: CASSPWRETGELFF
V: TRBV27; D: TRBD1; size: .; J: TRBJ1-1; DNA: TGTGCCAGCAGTACCAACCACGACAGGGGTCCGAACACTGAAGCTTTCTTT; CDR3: CASSTNHDRGPNTEAFF
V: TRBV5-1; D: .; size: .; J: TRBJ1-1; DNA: TGCGCCAGCAGTTCTCAGGCGACCAACACTGAAGCTTTCTTT; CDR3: CASSSQATNTEAFF
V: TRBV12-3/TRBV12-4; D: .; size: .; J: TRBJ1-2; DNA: TGTGCCAGCAGTTCTACAGATAACTATGGCTACACCTTC; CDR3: CASSSTDNYGYTF
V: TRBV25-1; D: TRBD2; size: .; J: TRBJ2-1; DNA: TGTGCCAGCAGTGACAGCGGGAGCTCCTACAATGAGCAGTTCTTC; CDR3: CASSDSGSSYNEQFF
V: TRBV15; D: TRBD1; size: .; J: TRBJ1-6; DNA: TGTGCCACCGGACAGGATAATTCACCCCTCCACTTT; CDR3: CATGQDNSPLHF
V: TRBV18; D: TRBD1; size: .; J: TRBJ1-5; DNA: TGTGCCAGCTCACCCCAGGGGGAAGGAAGCAATCAGCCCCAGCATTTT; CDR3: CASSPQGEGSNQPQHF
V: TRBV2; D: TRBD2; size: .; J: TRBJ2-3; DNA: TGTGCCAGCAGAGGGGGGACTAGCGGCACAGATACGCAGTATTTT; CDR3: CASRGGTSGTDTQYF
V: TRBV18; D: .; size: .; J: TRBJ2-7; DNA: TGTGCCAGCTCGTCCAATCAGGGGACCCCCAGGAACGAGCAGTACTTC; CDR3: CASSSNQGTPRNEQYF
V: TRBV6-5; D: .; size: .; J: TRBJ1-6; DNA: TGTGCCAGCTCTGGTGGACAGCCCAATAATTCACCCCTCCACTTT; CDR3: CASSGGQPNNSPLHF
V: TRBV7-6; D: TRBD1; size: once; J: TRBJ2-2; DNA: TGTGCCAGCAGCTTAGCCCTGGGACAGGGAATGTCTGGGGAGCTGTTTTTT; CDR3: CASSLALGQGMSGELFF
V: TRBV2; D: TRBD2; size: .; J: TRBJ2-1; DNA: TGTGCCAGCAGTGAATTAGCGGGAGCTTACAATGAGCAGTTCTTC; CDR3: CASSELAGAYNEQFF
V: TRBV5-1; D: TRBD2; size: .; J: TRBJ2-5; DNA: TGCGCCAGCAGCCCGGCGGGGGGTTACGAGACCCAGTACTTC; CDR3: CASSPAGGYETQYF
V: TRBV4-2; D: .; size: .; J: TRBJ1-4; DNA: TGTGCCAGCAGCCAAGGGTCCATAGGCGAGGCAGAAAAACTGTTTTTT; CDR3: CASSQGSIGEAEKLFF
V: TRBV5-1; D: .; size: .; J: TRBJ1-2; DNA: TGCGCCAGCAGTACGCAGGGCTATGGCTACACCTTC; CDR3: CASSTQGYGYTF
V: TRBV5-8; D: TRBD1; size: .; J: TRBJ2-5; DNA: TGTGCCAGCAGCTCCGAGGGGGCAGGGGAGACCCAGTACTTC; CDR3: CASSSEGAGETQYF
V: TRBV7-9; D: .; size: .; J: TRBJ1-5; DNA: TGTGCCAGCAGCCCACAGGGTCCCCAGCCCCAGCATTTT; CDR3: CASSPQGPQPQHF
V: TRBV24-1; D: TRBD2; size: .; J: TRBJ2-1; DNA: TGTGCCACCAGTGATGTGGGTGGGAGGGGCGGTGCAAGCTCCTACAATGAGCAGTTCTTC; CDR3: CATSDVGGRGGASSYNEQFF
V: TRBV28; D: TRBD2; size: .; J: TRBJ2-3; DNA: TGTGCCAGCAGCCCCCCGCCTAGCGGGAGCCCAGATACGCAGTATTTT; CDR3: CASSPPPSGSPDTQYF
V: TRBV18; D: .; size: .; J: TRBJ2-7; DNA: TGTGCCAGCTCGCCAGAAAATGTAGGGGCGGGGGAGCAGTACTTC; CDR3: CASSPENVGAGEQYF
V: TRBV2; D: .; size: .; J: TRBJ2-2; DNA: TGTGCCAGCAGCCCGCATATTGGCGGGAATCTCTGGGAGCTGTTTTTT; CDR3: CASSPHIGGNLWELFF
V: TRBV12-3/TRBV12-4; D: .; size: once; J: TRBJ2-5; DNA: TGTGCCAGCACCCTGGCGACTAGAGAGACCCAGTACTTC; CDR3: CASTLATRETQYF